The source of this T cell receptor beta chain is a study of Ad26.COV2.S vaccination and SARS-CoV-2 variants. A note on this clone: Its antigen is not identified.

Regarding treatment: some 20 received Ad26.COV2.S at low or high dose, single or two shots; roughly five received placebo; per-sample allocation not given. The samples date from day 63 after the first vaccine or placebo injection. Broader study findings: Vaccine recipients showed a spike-specific TCR breadth that was higher than in placebo recipients.

V shed 5 bases and J 4 bases; nucleotides not matched to a gene: 13. The CDR3 runs 17 residues. Germline V lookup: CDR1 MNHEY, CDR2 SMNVEV (reference sequence). Here immunoSEQ multiplex PCR was the method, and the copy in TCRdb shows in-frame clones only, minus some. The data show some 640,000 clones, 89% seen once. The source of this sequence is a person between 18 and 59 years old who received the Ad26.COV2.S COVID-19 vaccine or a placebo. Material: peripheral blood, obtained in a trial of Ad26.COV2.S vaccine versus placebo. This chain joins TRBV27 and TRBJ2-1; TRBD1 agrees at 8 bases. The CDR3 loop is CASSRTIGQGSYNEQFF. The CDR3 DNA is TGTGCCAGCAGTCGGACGATAGGACAGGGATCGTACAATGAGCAGTTCTTC.